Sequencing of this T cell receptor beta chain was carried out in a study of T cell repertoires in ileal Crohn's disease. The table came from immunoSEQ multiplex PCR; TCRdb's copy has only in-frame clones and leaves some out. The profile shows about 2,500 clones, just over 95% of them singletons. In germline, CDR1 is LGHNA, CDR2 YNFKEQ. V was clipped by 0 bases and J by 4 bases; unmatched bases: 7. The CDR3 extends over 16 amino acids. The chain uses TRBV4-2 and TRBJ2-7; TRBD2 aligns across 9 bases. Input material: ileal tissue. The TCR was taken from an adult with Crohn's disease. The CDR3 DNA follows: TGTGCCAGCAGCCAAGATCCGGGACTAGCCATGTACGAGCAGTACTTC. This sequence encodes CASSQDPGLAMYEQYF.